The table lists the clone carrying this T cell receptor (beta chain) with many counts. What it binds is not known. The investigators reverse transcribed all of the isolated RNA, so they sequenced expressed TCRB transcripts. The repertoire was sequenced with immunoSEQ multiplex PCR; TCRdb's copy has only in-frame clones and lacks some. This sample yields roughly 400,000 clones, of which about 10% are seen a single time; about 0.64% belongs to the top ten. This specimen comes from a study of beta chain features in type 1 diabetes. Study findings and constraints: The study notes PCR might favor shorter templates equally in patients and controls. Significant though moderate, a shortening of TCRB CDR3s appeared in all four CD4+ subsets of Type 1 diabetes patients.

Germline lookup yields CDR1 SGHNT and CDR2 YENEEA. V lost 1 base and J 9 bases, leaving 7 bases between the germline ends. The CDR3 covers 12 residues. The V and J genes are TRBV11-3 and TRBJ2-1; D is unclear. What was sequenced was central memory CD4+ T cells from blood. This clonotype was obtained from a man aged 25-40 years with type 1 diabetes. The CDR3 sequence: CASSLAPPEQFF. The CDR3 region has the DNA TGTGCCAGCAGCTTAGCCCCCCCTGAGCAGTTCTTC. Drawing the rest from reference TRBV11-3 and TRBJ2-1, the complete variable domain is EAGVVQSPRYKIIEKKQPVAFWCNPISGHNTLYWYLQNLGQGPELLIRYENEEAVDDSQLPKDRFSAERLKGVDSTLKIQPAELGDSAVYLCASSLAPPEQFFGPGTRLTVL.